This T cell receptor beta chain was profiled in a study of control samples from healthy donors and cancer patients. Germline V gene data show CDR1 as SGHTA and CDR2 as FQGNSA. V gave up 3 bases and J gave up 1 base, with 3 bases separating them. The CDR3 is 13 residues long. Repertoires were generated with immunoSEQ multiplex PCR, while TCRdb's copy carries only in-frame clones and drops some. The sample lists 350,000 to 450,000 clones; approximately 92% were seen once. The sequence was collected from a man in his forties with head and neck cancer. The chain has TRBV7-2 and TRBJ1-4, with D uncertain. The sequenced material came from PBMCs. This CDR3 is CASSFQTNEKLFF. Written as DNA, the CDR3 is TGTGCCAGCAGCTTTCAAACTAATGAAAAACTGTTTTTT. Filled out from reference TRBV7-2 and TRBJ1-4, the complete variable domain reads GAGVSQSPSNKVTEKGKDVELRCDPISGHTALYWYRQSLGQGLEFLIYFQGNSAPDKSGLPSDRFSAERTGGSVSTLTIQRTQQEDSAVYLCASSFQTNEKLFFGSGTQLSVL.